This T cell receptor (beta chain) was sequenced for a study of blood T cell repertoires in COVID-19. The overall study: From T cells, B-cell-depleted T cells, or PBMCs came the material, which was cDNA or gDNA.

The CDR3 runs to 11 residues. Between the trimmed V and J ends, which lost 6 bases and 10 bases, there was a span of 9 bases. CDR1 is MNHNY and CDR2 is SVGAGI in the germline V gene (reference sequence). TCRdb's copy holds only in-frame clones and misses some; the assay was immunoSEQ multiplex PCR. The data hold more than 300,000 clones, with roughly 91% observed a single time. Followed longitudinally, the Seattle patients had been enrolled during active infection. The sequencing input was peripheral blood. The clonotype was recovered from a woman aged 30 to 39 with COVID-19, enrolled during active disease. The chain is built from TRBV6-6 and TRBJ1-4, with no clear D. CDR3 region: CASSAASKLFF. DNA for the CDR3: TGTGCCAGCAGCGCGGCCTCAAAACTGTTTTTT.